This T cell receptor beta chain comes out of a study of blood T cells in healthy people across ages. A second roughly 6 to 11 cycle PCR used barcoded and J-beta primers. TCRdb called the 5' RACE reads again in MiXCR, with one record for every CDR3 protein. The sample contains approximately 780,000 distinct CDR3 sequences, 25% to 30% of which appear only once. This CDR3 region has 15 residues. V was pared by 6 bases and J by 7 bases, with 19 bases between. From germline, CDR1 is MNHEY and CDR2 SVGAGI. This same sample was also part of a study on T cells of mothers and their children.

Material: blood. The chain carries TRBV6-5 and TRBJ2-1; D may be TRBD2 (6 bases). This receptor was obtained from a boy younger than 18 in good health. CDR3 amino acids: CASRPGGPGRNEQFF. In DNA, the CDR3 is TGTGCCAGCAGGCCCGGTGGGCCGGGGAGGAATGAGCAGTTCTTC.